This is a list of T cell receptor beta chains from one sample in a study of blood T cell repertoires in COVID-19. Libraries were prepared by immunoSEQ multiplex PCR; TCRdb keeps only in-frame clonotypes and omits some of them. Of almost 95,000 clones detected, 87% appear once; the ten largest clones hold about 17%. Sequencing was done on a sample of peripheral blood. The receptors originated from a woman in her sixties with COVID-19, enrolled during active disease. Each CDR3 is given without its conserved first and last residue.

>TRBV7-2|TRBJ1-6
ASSFSPGLGQGDSPLH
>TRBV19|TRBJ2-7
ATRQAGGGYEQY
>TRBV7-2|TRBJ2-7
ASSPGQNTYEQY
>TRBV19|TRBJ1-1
ASSGAVGTEAF
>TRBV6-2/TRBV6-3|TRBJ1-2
ASSWADNDYGYT
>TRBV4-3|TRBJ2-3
ASSQDFGQGRGY
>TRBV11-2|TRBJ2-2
ASSIQGINTGELF
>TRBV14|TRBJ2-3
ASSQSMASTQY
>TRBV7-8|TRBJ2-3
ASSGGTSGRTDTQY
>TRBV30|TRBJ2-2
AWDRAGTGELF
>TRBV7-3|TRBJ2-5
ASSSPGQGAETQY
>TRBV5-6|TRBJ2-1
ASTPGTRDNEQF
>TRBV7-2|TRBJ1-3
ASSLVAGSGGNTIY
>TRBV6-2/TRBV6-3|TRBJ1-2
ASSHLMGDSYGYT
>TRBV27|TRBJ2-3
ASRPRLAGGRATDTQY
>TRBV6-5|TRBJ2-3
ASRDGQGLTDTQY
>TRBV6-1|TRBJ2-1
ASSEEARGGRRYNEQF
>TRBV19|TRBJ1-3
ASSGSSGNTIY
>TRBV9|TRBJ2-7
ASSAAEQGRSYEQY
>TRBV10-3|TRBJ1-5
AISERGQGGNQPQH
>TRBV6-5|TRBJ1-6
ASSYGLTGGSPLH
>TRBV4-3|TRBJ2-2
ASSQEVTGGSVGELF
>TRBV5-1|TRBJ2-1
ASSGGSYNEQF
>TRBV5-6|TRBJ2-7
ASSLPTGTEQSYEQY
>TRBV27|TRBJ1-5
ASSSGTGVGQPQH
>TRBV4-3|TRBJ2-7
ASSQAPTGYEQY
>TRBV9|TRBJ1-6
ASSVTGGGYNSPLH
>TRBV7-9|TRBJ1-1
ASSSTAKNTEAF
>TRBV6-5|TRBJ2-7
ASSPLPYEQY
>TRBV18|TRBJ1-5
ASSPQGGSQPQH
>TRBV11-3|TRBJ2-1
ASSPPRGNEQF
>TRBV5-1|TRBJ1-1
ASSTQVVGTEAF
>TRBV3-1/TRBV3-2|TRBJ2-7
ASSQDPGTRAYEQY
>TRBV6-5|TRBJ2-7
ATKQGAIDEQY
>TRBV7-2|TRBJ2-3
ASSPSGGTDTQY
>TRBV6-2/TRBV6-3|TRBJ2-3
ASSGGGHPSTDTQY
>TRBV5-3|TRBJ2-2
ARSFPKKRGAKNTGELF
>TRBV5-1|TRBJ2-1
ASRTPGLAGANEQF
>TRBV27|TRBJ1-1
ASRGGQGNTEAF
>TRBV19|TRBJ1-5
ASNFQGSNQPQH
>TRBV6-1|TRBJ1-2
ASTGPTNYGYT
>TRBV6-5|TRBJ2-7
ASTTREGTYEQY
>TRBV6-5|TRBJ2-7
ASGRTGEYYEQY
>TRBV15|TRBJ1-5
ATSPRSGNQPQH
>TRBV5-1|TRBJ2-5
ASAVTGEETQY
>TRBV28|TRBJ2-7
ASRAYGTAYEQY
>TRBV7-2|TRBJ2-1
ASSLWSSGGEFYNEQF
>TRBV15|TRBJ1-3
ATSRDTRNTIY
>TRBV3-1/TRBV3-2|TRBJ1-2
ASSHHGELGYT
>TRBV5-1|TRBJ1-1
ASSLRAGMAEAF
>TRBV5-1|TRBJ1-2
ASSSAQGEVGYT
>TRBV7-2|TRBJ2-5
ASSPGQGPGAQY
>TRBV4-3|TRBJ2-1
ASSQGQSNEQF